This T cell receptor (beta chain) derives from a study of blood T cell repertoires in COVID-19. CDR1 is SGHNT and CDR2 is YENEEA in the germline V gene. V dropped 9 bases and J dropped 5; count of bases not matched to a gene: 7. This CDR3 is 13 amino acids long. The method was immunoSEQ multiplex PCR; TCRdb's version includes in-frame clones alone and lacks a portion of them. Altogether 200,000 to 300,000 clones are present, roughly four fifths being singletons, with the ten largest covering about 9.6%. This sequence was found in an elderly man with acute or convalescent COVID-19. The specimen was peripheral blood. V is TRBV11-3 and J is TRBJ1-1; TRBD1 matches at 9 bases. As DNA, the CDR3 is TGTGCCAGTTCGTACGGGACAGGGACTGAAGCTTTCTTT. Encoded protein: CASSYGTGTEAFF.